This T cell receptor beta chain was observed in a study of T cell responses to AZD1222 COVID-19 vaccine. Study findings and constraints: The reported proportion of spike-specific TCRs targeting unmutated variant regions was nearly half. The donor group comprised mostly white British people and more females; the analysis possibly underestimated clonal diversity. Across spike, vaccine-associated CD4 TCRs were found, dominant at 160-218 and 743-854. The repertoires were collected only after the peak T cell response.

As regards this clone: What it binds is unknown.

Generated by immunoSEQ multiplex PCR, the TCRdb table keeps only in-frame clones and is missing some. The table lists fewer than 150,000 clones, 93% of them singletons. There are 14 residues in the CDR3. CDR1 and CDR2 from the germline V gene are LNHDA and SQIVND (reference sequence). V was pared by 5 bases and J by 1 base, with 11 bases between. This sample comprised peripheral blood, obtained on day 0 of AZD1222 vaccination. V is TRBV19 and J is TRBJ1-1; D remains ambiguous. The receptor was isolated from an adult in good health. In DNA, the CDR3 is TGTGCCAGTAGTTCCTTTATCGGGAACACTGAAGCTTTCTTT. This gives the protein CASSSFIGNTEAFF.